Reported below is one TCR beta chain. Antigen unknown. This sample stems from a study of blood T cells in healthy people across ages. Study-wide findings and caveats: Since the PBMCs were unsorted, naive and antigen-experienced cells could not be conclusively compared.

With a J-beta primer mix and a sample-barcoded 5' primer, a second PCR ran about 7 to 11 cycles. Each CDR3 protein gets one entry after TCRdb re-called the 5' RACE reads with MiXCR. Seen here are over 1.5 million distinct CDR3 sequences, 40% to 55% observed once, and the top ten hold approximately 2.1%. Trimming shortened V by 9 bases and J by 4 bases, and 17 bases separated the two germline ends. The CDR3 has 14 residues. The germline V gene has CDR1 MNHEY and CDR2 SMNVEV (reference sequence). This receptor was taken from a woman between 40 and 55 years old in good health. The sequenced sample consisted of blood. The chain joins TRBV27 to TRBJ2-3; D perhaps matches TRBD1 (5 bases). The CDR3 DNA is TGTGCCAGTACAATGTACAGGTCCGCAGATACGCAGTATTTT. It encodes CASTMYRSADTQYF.